Listed here is a single T cell receptor beta chain. What it binds is not known. CDR1 is SGHVS, CDR2 FNYEAQ, per germline. J lost 6 bases, V lost 5 bases, and 6 bases had no gene match. The CDR3 extends over 14 amino acids. Profiling relied on immunoSEQ multiplex PCR, and the TCRdb table lists in-frame clones only, not all of them. The table has 150,000 or so clones, about nine tenths seen once; the top ten hold 2.2%. This sample was taken from a study of T cell responses to AZD1222 COVID-19 vaccine. Overall study context: Investigators merged groups given second doses at roughly 4 or roughly 12 weeks.

Study results and caveats: Unmutated regions of variants are reportedly targeted by nearly half of spike-specific TCRs. Seropositive status at baseline applied to only five to seven AZD1222 recipients. No repertoire was sampled before or during the peak T cell response, only after it.

This TCR came from an adult in good health. The sequences come from peripheral blood, collected on day 0 of AZD1222 vaccination. The chain joins TRBV7-6 to TRBJ2-1, with 8 bases that match TRBD2. The DNA for the CDR3 is TGTGCCAGCAGCCTTCTAGCGGGCCTCAATGAGCAGTTCTTC. This translates into CASSLLAGLNEQFF.